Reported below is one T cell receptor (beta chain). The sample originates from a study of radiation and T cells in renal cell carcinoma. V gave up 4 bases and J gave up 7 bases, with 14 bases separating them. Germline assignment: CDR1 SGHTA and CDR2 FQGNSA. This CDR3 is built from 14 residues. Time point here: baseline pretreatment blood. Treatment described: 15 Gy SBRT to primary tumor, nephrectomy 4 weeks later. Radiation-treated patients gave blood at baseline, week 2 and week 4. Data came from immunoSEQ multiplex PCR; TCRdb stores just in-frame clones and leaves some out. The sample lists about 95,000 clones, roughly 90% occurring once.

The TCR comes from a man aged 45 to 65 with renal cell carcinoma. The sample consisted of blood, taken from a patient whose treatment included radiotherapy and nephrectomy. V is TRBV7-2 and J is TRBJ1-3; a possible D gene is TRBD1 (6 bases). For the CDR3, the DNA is TGTGCCAGCAGCTCCGTAGGGGGAGAGAACACCATATATTTT. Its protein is CASSSVGGENTIYF. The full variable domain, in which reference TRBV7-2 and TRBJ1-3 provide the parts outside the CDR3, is GAGVSQSPSNKVTEKGKDVELRCDPISGHTALYWYRQSLGQGLEFLIYFQGNSAPDKSGLPSDRFSAERTGGSVSTLTIQRTQQEDSAVYLCASSSVGGENTIYFGEGSWLTVV.